These 23 T cell receptor beta chains were all obtained from the same sample, sequenced in a study of blood T cell repertoires in COVID-19. Data came from immunoSEQ multiplex PCR; TCRdb stores just in-frame clones and leaves some out. The data hold 60,000 to 85,000 clones, with 84% observed a single time. Sequencing input: peripheral blood. The receptors derive from a man in his 70s with acute or convalescent COVID-19.

The DNA of the CDR3 is TGTGCCAGCAGCCGACAGGGACGAATAGCCGGCTACACCTTC. It yields the protein CASSRQGRIAGYTF. The chain employs TRBV6-2 or TRBV6-3 and TRBJ1-2; the match to TRBD1 covers 7 bases. The junction had 12 bases not matched to a gene; V was cut back by 6 bases and J by 8 bases. CDR3 length equals 14 residues. CDR1 is MNHEY, CDR2 SVGEGT, per germline.

This chain's CDR3 is CASRRDSPTGELFF. Here the CDR3 DNA reads TGCGCCAGCAGGAGGGACAGTCCCACCGGGGAGCTGTTTTTT. J is TRBJ2-2 and V is TRBV5-1, with 7 bases that match TRBD1. CDR3 size: 14 residues. From germline, CDR1 is SGHRS and CDR2 YFSETQ. The J segment lost 4 bases and the V segment lost 5 bases, leaving 5 bases of the junction unmatched. Together with reference TRBV5-1 and TRBJ2-2, the CDR3 gives the full variable domain: KAGVTQTPRYLIKTRGQQVTLSCSPISGHRSVSWYQQTPGQGLQFLFEYFSETQRNKGNFPGRFSGRQFSNSRSEMNVSTLELGDSALYLCASRRDSPTGELFFGEGSRLTVL.

In its sample, this clone was seen once. This chain joins TRBV7-3 and TRBJ2-1, with a possible D match to TRBD2 (5 bases). Germline V gene lookup returns CDR1 SGHTA and CDR2 FQGTGA. V was cut by 5 bases and J by 0 bases, with 11 bases left in between. There are 15 residues in the CDR3. In nucleotides, the CDR3 is TGTGCCAGCAGCCACAGCGGCAGCTCCTACAATGAGCAGTTCTTC. It specifies CASSHSGSSYNEQFF.

The rearrangement joins TRBV2 to TRBJ1-2, with TRBD1 matching 10 bases. The CDR3 sequence is 15 residues long. The ends lost 0 bases at V and 7 bases at J; junction bases unmatched: 5. Germline V gene lookup returns CDR1 SNHLY and CDR2 FYNNEI. CDR3 in amino acids: CASSEARQGAGGYTF. In DNA, the CDR3 is TGTGCCAGCAGTGAAGCGCGACAGGGGGCAGGTGGCTACACCTTC.

Note on this clone: Its ends do not fully match the called genes, so a read error is possible. This sequence joins TRBV7-3 and TRBJ1-1, with TRBD1 identical over 7 bases. Per the germline V gene, CDR1 is SGHTA and CDR2 is FQGTGA. This CDR3 has 15 amino acids. CDR3 sequence: CASSLSTGVKTEAFF. CDR3 DNA sequence: TGTGCCAGCAGCTTATCCACAGGGGTGAAGACTGAAGCTTTCTTT.

This clone was picked up one time. V usage is TRBV9 and J usage is TRBJ2-7, with 11 bases lining up with TRBD1. The ends lost 5 bases at V and 0 bases at J; junction bases unmatched: 4. The length of the CDR3 is 15 residues. CDR1 is SGDLS and CDR2 is YYNGEE in the germline V gene. CDR3 in DNA: TGTGCCAGCAGTTTCGGACAGGGGGCCTCCTACGAGCAGTACTTC. It translates to CASSFGQGASYEQYF.

The chain uses TRBV5-1 and TRBJ2-7; maybe TRBD2 (5 bases). This CDR3 region has 14 residues. Germline V gene data show CDR1 as SGHRS and CDR2 as YFSETQ. The ends were cut back, 0 bases at V and 3 bases at J, with 10 bases in the middle. This CDR3 reads CASSLGGLIYEQYF. The DNA for the CDR3 is TGCGCCAGCAGCTTGGGAGGGCTTATCTACGAGCAGTACTTC. The entire variable domain, with the rest obtained from reference TRBV5-1 and TRBJ2-7, is as follows: KAGVTQTPRYLIKTRGQQVTLSCSPISGHRSVSWYQQTPGQGLQFLFEYFSETQRNKGNFPGRFSGRQFSNSRSEMNVSTLELGDSALYLCASSLGGLIYEQYFGPGTRLTVT.

The rearrangement uses TRBV19 and TRBJ1-2; 7 bases match TRBD1. The V segment lost 5 bases and the J segment 8 bases; nucleotides outside the gene matches: 11. The CDR3 sequence is 14 residues long. CDR1 and CDR2 (germline): LNHDA, SQIVND (reference sequence). The CDR3 here is CASSSPDRVGGYTF. The CDR3 DNA reads TGTGCCAGTAGTTCACCTGACAGGGTCGGAGGCTACACCTTC.

This clone was picked up one time. V usage is TRBV2 and J usage is TRBJ2-3, with D tentatively TRBD2 (6 bases). Germline CDR1 reads SNHLY; CDR2 reads FYNNEI. CDR3 size: 14 residues. Trimming cost V 10 bases and J 6 bases, with 20 bases left between them. The CDR3 reads CATAGLFLGDTQYF. CDR3 in DNA: TGTGCCACCGCGGGACTCTTCCTAGGGGATACGCAGTATTTT.

The gene calls are TRBV30 and TRBJ2-5, with 8 positions matching TRBD2. Germline V gives CDR1 GTSNPN, CDR2 SVGIG (reference sequence). Unmatched junction bases numbered 5, after V lost 3 bases and J lost 5 bases. This CDR3 has 13 residues. CDR3 DNA: TGTGCCTGGAGGCCTAGCGGGTATGAGACCCAGTACTTC. This gives the protein CAWRPSGYETQYF. Together with reference TRBV30 and TRBJ2-5, the CDR3 gives the full variable domain: SQTIHQWPATLVQPVGSPLSLECTVEGTSNPNLYWYRQAAGRGLQLLFYSVGIGQISSEVPQNLSASRPQDRQFILSSKKLLLSDSGFYLCAWRPSGYETQYFGPGTRLLVL.

This clone was found once. One end of the junction fails to match germline, which may point to a read error. The genes are TRBV6-2 or TRBV6-3 and TRBJ1-1; D gene unclear. Germline CDR1 reads MNHEY; CDR2 reads SVGEGT. The CDR3 is 14 amino acids. The CDR3 nucleotides are TGTGCCAGCAGTCGATTAGCCCTGAACGCTGAAGCTTTCTTT. Amino acids: CASSRLALNAEAFF.

The rearrangement joins TRBV20-1 to TRBJ1-2; 7 nucleotides agree with TRBD1. The ends lost 5 bases at V and 8 bases at J; junction bases unmatched: 5. Germline values: CDR1 DFQATT, CDR2 SNEGSKA (reference sequence). The CDR3 consists of 11 residues. This CDR3 reads CSAWDRQGYTF. DNA of the CDR3: TGCAGTGCTTGGGACAGACAAGGCTACACCTTC.

The V gene is TRBV5-1, the J gene TRBJ2-3; TRBD1 matches at 7 bases. Germline V gene data show CDR1 as SGHRS and CDR2 as YFSETQ. Trimming took 4 bases from V and 4 from J; bases not matched to a gene: 12. The CDR3 contains 16 residues. The CDR3 DNA reads as TGCGCCAGCAGCAAACTACAGGGGACGACGGCAGATACGCAGTATTTT. Translation: CASSKLQGTTADTQYF.

The sample holds one count of this clone. The chain is built from TRBV5-4 and TRBJ2-5, with TRBD2 as a possible D gene (6 bases). Germline V CDR1 and CDR2: SGHNT, YYREEE (reference sequence). This CDR3 spans 15 amino acids. V was trimmed by 4 bases and J by 1 base, leaving 14 bases between them. The CDR3 coding sequence is TGTGCCAGCAGCCCCGGGAGCGCCCTCCAAGAGACCCAGTACTTC. Translating gives CASSPGSALQETQYF.

The chain couples TRBV29-1 to TRBJ1-4; tentative D call: TRBD1 (5 bases). V was cut by 6 bases and J by 8 bases, with 16 bases left in between. This CDR3 has 13 residues. Germline CDR1 SQVTM, CDR2 ANQGSEA. The CDR3 DNA follows: TGCAGCGTCCCGGGACTAAGGGAAGAAAAACTGTTTTTT. Translating gives CSVPGLREEKLFF.

The chain links TRBV20-1 to TRBJ1-6; D is perhaps TRBD1 (5 bases). V was trimmed by 5 bases and J by 9 bases, leaving 8 bases between them. CDR1 is DFQATT and CDR2 is SNEGSKA in the germline V gene (reference sequence). The length of the CDR3 is 11 residues. CDR3 sequence: CSAGGGSPLHF. CDR3 sequence (DNA): TGCAGTGCTGGGGGGGGTTCACCCCTCCACTTT.

This clone occurred once. V is TRBV5-8 and J is TRBJ2-3; D possibly corresponds to TRBD1 (6 bases). This CDR3 comprises 16 residues. The germline V gene has CDR1 SGHTS and CDR2 YDEGEE. The V gene lost 4 bases and the J gene lost 3 bases, with 18 bases spanning the gap. CDR3 coding DNA: TGTGCCAGCAGCAGGGACGGGACACCGGGTACAGATACGCAGTATTTT. This encodes CASSRDGTPGTDTQYF.

The V call is TRBV5-8, the J call TRBJ2-1, with TRBD1 matching over 10 bases. The CDR3 is 16 residues long. Germline V gene lookup returns CDR1 SGHTS and CDR2 YDEGEE. J was trimmed by 11 bases and V by 0 bases; bases with no gene match: 11. The CDR3 sequence: CASSLGRRDRGRQQFF. The DNA for the CDR3 is TGTGCCAGCAGCTTGGGAAGACGGGACAGGGGCCGGCAGCAGTTCTTC. Variable domain in full (rest from reference TRBV5-8 and TRBJ2-1): EAGVTQSPTHLIKTRGQQATLRCSPISGHTSVYWYQQALGLGLQFLLWYDEGEERNRGNFPPRFSGRQFPNYSSELNVNALELEDSALYLCASSLGRRDRGRQQFFGPGTRLTVL.

The rearrangement uses TRBV27 and TRBJ2-2; TRBD2 matches 12 bases. V lost 5 bases and J lost 3; bases outside the gene matches: 4. The germline V gene encodes CDR1 MNHEY and CDR2 SMNVEV (reference sequence). This CDR3 is 16 amino acids long. This CDR3 is CASSILAGGHTGELFF. Written as DNA, the CDR3 is TGTGCCAGCAGTATACTAGCGGGGGGACACACCGGGGAGCTGTTTTTT.

The J gene is TRBJ2-5, the V gene TRBV9, with TRBD2 matching 10 bases. V trimming: 3 bases; J trimming: 0 bases; junction bases outside the gene matches: 8. This CDR3 contains 17 residues. Germline lookup yields CDR1 SGDLS and CDR2 YYNGEE. For the CDR3, the DNA is TGTGCCAGCAGCGCATTTAAGCGGGGGGGGTACCAAGAGACCCAGTACTTC. Its protein product is CASSAFKRGGYQETQYF.

The chain combines TRBV19 with TRBJ1-5, with 8 bases fitting TRBD1. The length of the CDR3 is 16 residues. CDR1 LNHDA and CDR2 SQIVND come from the germline V gene (reference sequence). The V gene end was trimmed by 8 bases and the J gene end by 2 bases; junction bases not matched to a gene: 11. CDR3 in DNA: TGTGCCAGTTCCACTACAGGGGGTCAGGGCAATCAGCCCCAGCATTTT. Translated, it gives CASSTTGGQGNQPQHF.

The rearrangement uses TRBV19 and TRBJ2-1, with D tentatively TRBD2 (7 bases). The CDR3 runs 16 residues. The V end lost 4 bases, the J end lost 2 bases, and 15 bases lay between the germline ends. Germline V lookup: CDR1 LNHDA, CDR2 SQIVND (reference sequence). The DNA of the CDR3 is TGTGCCAGTAGTACCTGGGGGGGGGCCACCTACAATGAGCAGTTCTTC. Translation gives CASSTWGGATYNEQFF.

The chain recombines TRBV7-9 with TRBJ2-2, with 7 bases matching TRBD2. Trimming removed 0 bases from V and 4 bases from J; junction bases left unmatched: 2. Germline V gives CDR1 SEHNR, CDR2 FQNEAQ (reference sequence). CDR3 size: 15 residues. The CDR3 coding sequence is TGTGCCAGCAGCTTAGCGCGGGGGTTCACCGGGGAGCTGTTTTTT. Amino acid sequence: CASSLARGFTGELFF.